This T cell receptor (beta chain) derives from a study of T-cell reconstitution after alpha-beta-depleted transplantation in children. The library targeted TCRbeta and was prepared with unique molecular identifiers. Each CDR3 protein is one row after TCRdb ran MiXCR on the PCR reads. This table holds about 200,000 distinct CDR3 sequences, approximately 17% found once. Details on this clonotype: What it binds is unknown.

CDR1 and CDR2 (germline): MNHNY, SVGAGI (reference sequence). V lost 11 bases to trimming and J lost 5 bases, with 15 bases between them. The CDR3 contains 12 residues. General study findings and limits: From newly produced T cells came most of the T-cell counts and diversity one year after transplant.

The TCR was taken from a male patient aged 2-15 years who had a stem cell transplant for acute lymphoblastic leukemia, so the T cells may come from the graft donor. The starting material was PBMCs, mostly from graft donor cells, obtained 360 days after TCRalphabeta/CD19-depleted stem cell transplant. The chain has TRBV6-6 and TRBJ1-1; weak D call: TRBD1 (5 bases). The CDR3 sequence: CAGGGDGTEAFF. CDR3 DNA sequence: TGTGCCGGCGGGGGGGATGGTACTGAAGCTTTCTTT.